The 30 T cell receptor beta chains listed next were all sequenced from one sample in a study of blood T cell repertoires in COVID-19 (dated by TCRdb to about 2020). To prepare the library, the immunoSEQ multiplex PCR assay was applied. TCRdb re-hosts the immuneACCESS table, in-frame sequences only. Its copies lack some clones; in the studies checked, an unresolved V gene accounts for under half of them, and the cause for the rest is not known. Here the sample has about 140,000 clones; approximately 88% occur a single time. Jointly, the top ten make up about 11% of the sample. Sequenced: peripheral blood. The receptors were gathered from a man aged 55 to 70 with active or convalescent COVID-19.

The chain joins TRBV30 to TRBJ1-2; 8 bases agree with TRBD1. V trimming: 7 bases; J trimming: 7 bases; junction bases outside the gene matches: 8. The V gene's germline CDR1 is GTSNPN and CDR2 SVGIG (reference sequence). The CDR3 runs to 12 residues. As DNA, the CDR3 is TGTGCCTTTCCAGGGGGCGCGTTTGGCTACACCTTC. Its protein product is CAFPGGAFGYTF.

The CDR3 nucleotides are TGTGCCAGCAGCCGTTGGCAGGGGCGCTCCGGCAATCAGCCCCAGCATTTT. Encoded protein: CASSRWQGRSGNQPQHF. This chain links TRBV7-9 with TRBJ1-5; weak D call: TRBD1 (6 bases). Germline loops: CDR1 SEHNR, CDR2 FQNEAQ (reference sequence). V gave up 5 bases and J gave up 2 bases, with 19 bases separating them. This CDR3 is 17 amino acids long.

This chain uses TRBV5-5 with TRBJ1-6; D remains unclear. V lost 0 bases to trimming and J lost 5 bases, with 6 bases between them. CDR3 size: 14 residues. CDR1 and CDR2 from the germline V gene are SGHKS and YYEKEE (reference sequence). CDR3 nucleotide sequence: TGTGCCAGCAGCTTGGGGCACAATAATTCACCCCTCCACTTT. Translation: CASSLGHNNSPLHF.

The chain links TRBV24-1 to TRBJ2-2, with a weak D call TRBD1 (5 bases). V shed 6 bases and J shed 4 bases, with 11 bases lying between them. CDR1 and CDR2 from the germline V gene are KGHDR and SFDVKD. The CDR3 has 14 amino acids. CDR3 sequence reads: CATSISRATGELFF. The CDR3 DNA follows: TGTGCCACCAGTATAAGCAGGGCCACCGGGGAGCTGTTTTTT.

The CDR3 is CASSRGLAGSTDTQYF. CDR3 in DNA: TGTGCCAGCAGCCGCGGACTAGCGGGAAGCACAGATACGCAGTATTTT. The chain employs TRBV3-1 (or the pseudogene TRBV3-2) and TRBJ2-3; 12 nucleotides line up with TRBD2. The CDR3 extends over 16 amino acids. CDR1 LGHDT and CDR2 YNNKEL come from the germline V gene (reference sequence). The V and J ends lost 4 bases and 0 bases, in that order; junction bases with no gene match: 2.

The CDR3 loop reads CATSDWRTGEQFF. The DNA of the CDR3 is TGTGCCACCAGTGATTGGAGGACGGGTGAGCAGTTCTTC. This rearrangement joins TRBV24-1 to TRBJ2-1, with D perhaps TRBD2 (5 bases). Germline CDR1 reads KGHDR; CDR2 reads SFDVKD. Trimming left V 2 bases short and J 9 bases short, with 10 bases between. This CDR3 comprises 13 residues.

The gene calls are TRBV3-1 (or the pseudogene TRBV3-2) and TRBJ1-1, with TRBD1 matching over 7 bases. Losses at the gene ends were 6 bases for V and 6 bases for J; bases not matched to a gene: 4. Germline loops: CDR1 LGHDT, CDR2 YNNKEL (reference sequence). CDR3 length equals 12 residues. The CDR3 reads CASSHRGPEAFF. The CDR3 region has the DNA TGTGCCAGCAGTCACAGGGGCCCTGAAGCTTTCTTT.

The V call is TRBV5-1, the J call TRBJ2-5; TRBD1 matches at 9 bases. The CDR3 loop spans 16 amino acids. V lost 0 bases, J lost 1 base, and 4 bases stayed unmatched. Germline lookup yields CDR1 SGHRS and CDR2 YFSETQ. The CDR3: CASSLAGTGLQETQYF. CDR3 in DNA: TGCGCCAGCAGCTTGGCCGGGACAGGGCTCCAAGAGACCCAGTACTTC.

The genes are TRBV27 and TRBJ2-1, with D unresolved. Trimming cost V 7 bases and J 4 bases, with 17 bases left between them. The CDR3 loop spans 15 amino acids. Per germline, CDR1 MNHEY and CDR2 SMNVEV (reference sequence). The CDR3 DNA is TGTGCCAGCACCCTTCGGGTGACTCAATACAATGAGCAGTTCTTC. It encodes CASTLRVTQYNEQFF.

The chain carries TRBV6-5 and TRBJ2-2; 7 bases agree with TRBD2. CDR1 MNHEY and CDR2 SVGAGI come from the germline V gene. V shed 5 bases and J 4 bases; nucleotides not matched to a gene: 7. This CDR3 contains 15 residues. For the CDR3, the DNA is TGTGCCAGCAGTAGGGAGGGGAGAACCACCGGGGAGCTGTTTTTT. Amino acids: CASSREGRTTGELFF.

This clone was detected a few times. This sample also contains other DNA sequences that code for the same CDR3. V is TRBV7-9 and J is TRBJ2-5, with D maybe TRBD1 (5 bases). V lost 0 bases and J 4 bases, leaving 6 bases between the germline ends. This CDR3 contains 13 residues. Germline-derived CDR1 and CDR2 are SEHNR and FQNEAQ (reference sequence). The CDR3 coding sequence is TGTGCCAGCAGCTTAGCAGGGGCAGAGACCCAGTACTTC. Translated, it gives CASSLAGAETQYF.

The chain carries TRBV28 and TRBJ2-7; 9 nucleotides line up with TRBD1. The CDR3 runs to 15 residues. Germline V gene lookup returns CDR1 MDHEN and CDR2 SYDVKM. Germline trimming cut 6 bases from V and 2 bases from J; bases unmatched to any gene: 8. This CDR3 is CASSFLRQGAYEQYF. In DNA, the CDR3 is TGTGCCAGCAGCTTCCTTCGACAGGGGGCCTACGAGCAGTACTTC.

This chain links TRBV28 with TRBJ1-2; possible D gene TRBD1, 5 bases. This CDR3 spans 16 amino acids. V was shortened by 2 bases and J by 5 bases, with 18 bases between the two germline ends. Germline CDR1 reads MDHEN; CDR2 reads SYDVKM. CDR3 protein: CASSLRSTVMGYGYTF. Written as DNA, the CDR3 is TGTGCCAGCAGTTTACGCTCGACAGTAATGGGGTATGGCTACACCTTC.

This clone was picked up a small number of times. The chain is built from TRBV28 and TRBJ1-5; maybe TRBD1 (5 bases). Germline V gene lookup returns CDR1 MDHEN and CDR2 SYDVKM. CDR3 length equals 16 residues. Deletions cut 5 bases from V and 0 bases from J, with 14 bases between. CDR3 sequence reads: CASSPDSVYSNQPQHF. The CDR3 coding sequence is TGTGCCAGCAGTCCCGACAGTGTTTATAGCAATCAGCCCCAGCATTTT. Complete variable domain (other parts from reference TRBV28 and TRBJ1-5): DVKVTQSSRYLVKRTGEKVFLECVQDMDHENMFWYRQDPGLGLRLIYFSYDVKMKEKGDIPEGYSVSREKKERFSLILESASTNQTSMYLCASSPDSVYSNQPQHFGDGTRLSIL.

V gene TRBV7-3 combines with J gene TRBJ2-1; perhaps TRBD1 as D (6 bases). Germline V gene sequence: CDR1 SGHTA, CDR2 FQGTGA. CDR3 size: 15 residues. V lost 4 bases, J lost 0 bases, and 10 bases lay in between. In DNA, the CDR3 is TGTGCCAGCAGCTGGACAGTAACCTCCTACAATGAGCAGTTCTTC. Its protein product is CASSWTVTSYNEQFF.

The V call is TRBV7-9, the J call TRBJ2-1; TRBD2 is a possible D gene (6 bases). Germline V lookup: CDR1 SEHNR, CDR2 FQNEAQ (reference sequence). V gave up 5 bases and J gave up 3 bases, with 17 bases separating them. The CDR3 has 16 residues. The CDR3 DNA sequence: TGTGCCAGCAGCCCCCAGCGGAGGGCCTTCTACAATGAGCAGTTCTTC. Its protein is CASSPQRRAFYNEQFF.

The chain carries TRBV7-9 and TRBJ2-3; 9 bases are shared with TRBD2. Germline values: CDR1 SEHNR, CDR2 FQNEAQ (reference sequence). J was trimmed by 2 bases and V by 6 bases; bases with no gene match: 6. The CDR3 has 15 amino acids. The CDR3 spells CASRSSGRPTDTQYF. In DNA form, the CDR3 reads TGTGCCAGCAGAAGTAGCGGGAGACCCACAGATACGCAGTATTTT.

CDR3 protein: CASSLGGGDRAYTF. The CDR3 region has the DNA TGTGCCAGCAGCTTAGGAGGTGGGGACAGGGCGTACACCTTC. The V gene is TRBV7-2, the J gene TRBJ1-2; TRBD1 matches 9 bases. There are 14 residues in the CDR3. Trimming took 1 base from V and 11 from J; bases not matched to a gene: 8. CDR1 is SGHTA and CDR2 is FQGNSA in the germline V gene.

The chain has TRBV4-2 and TRBJ2-1; D call uncertain. Trimming pared 5 bases from V and 2 bases from J, leaving 13 bases between. The CDR3 runs to 15 residues. Germline-derived CDR1 and CDR2 are LGHNA and YNFKEQ. This CDR3 is CASSTRSVAYNEQFF. CDR3 nucleotides: TGTGCCAGCAGCACTCGGAGTGTCGCCTACAATGAGCAGTTCTTC.

This rearrangement joins TRBV5-1 to TRBJ2-7, with D perhaps matching TRBD2 (5 bases). The CDR3 is 16 residues long. V shed 1 base and J shed 3 bases, with 17 bases lying between them. Germline V gene sequence: CDR1 SGHRS, CDR2 YFSETQ. CDR3 loop: CASSLSLTRENYEQYF. The CDR3 nucleotides are TGCGCCAGCAGCTTGAGTCTGACGAGGGAGAACTACGAGCAGTACTTC.

In DNA form, the CDR3 reads TGTGCCAGCAGCGTAGATTCTAGCGGGAGCCCGTTCTTC. Protein sequence: CASSVDSSGSPFF. The J gene is TRBJ2-1, the V gene TRBV9, with 10 bases matching TRBD2. CDR3 size: 13 residues. Trimming at V came to 0 bases and at J to 15 bases, leaving 6 bases not matched to a gene. CDR1 is SGDLS, CDR2 YYNGEE, per germline.

The V and J genes are TRBV2 and TRBJ2-2; D unresolved. This CDR3 contains 13 residues. The V end lost 2 bases, the J end lost 3 bases, and 4 bases lay between the germline ends. Per germline, CDR1 SNHLY and CDR2 FYNNEI. The chain's CDR3 is CASSESHTGELFF. DNA of the CDR3: TGTGCCAGCAGTGAAAGCCACACCGGGGAGCTGTTTTTT.

This chain connects TRBV6-6 to TRBJ2-7, with D perhaps TRBD1 (6 bases). The V end lost 6 bases, the J end lost 4 bases, and 16 bases lay between the germline ends. The CDR3 is made up of 14 amino acids. CDR1 and CDR2 from the germline V gene are MNHNY and SVGAGI (reference sequence). Written as DNA, the CDR3 is TGTGCCAGCAGGGGGGCATCTACAAATTACGAGCAGTACTTC. As protein: CASRGASTNYEQYF.

The rearrangement uses TRBV9 and TRBJ1-2; 9 bases line up with TRBD1. CDR1 is SGDLS, CDR2 YYNGEE, per germline. The ends lost 4 bases at V and 4 bases at J; junction bases unmatched: 2. This CDR3 is 13 amino acids long. CDR3 nucleotides: TGTGCCAGCAGCAACAGGGGGCCCTATGGCTACACCTTC. Translating it yields CASSNRGPYGYTF.

This chain joins TRBV4-3 and TRBJ2-1; 9 nucleotides match TRBD1. Germline CDR1 LGHNA, CDR2 YSLEER. V dropped 4 bases and J dropped 9; count of bases not matched to a gene: 7. The CDR3 is made up of 14 amino acids. CDR3 sequence: CASSLWTGVGEQFF. The CDR3 DNA follows: TGCGCCAGCAGCCTATGGACAGGGGTAGGTGAGCAGTTCTTC.

V gene TRBV29-1 combines with J gene TRBJ2-7, with 9 bases fitting TRBD2. The length of the CDR3 is 13 residues. Germline CDR1 SQVTM, CDR2 ANQGSEA. With V trimmed by 5 bases and J by 6 bases, 8 bases remained unmatched. The CDR3 reads CSVSPGLATEQYF. The DNA for the CDR3 is TGCAGCGTTTCGCCGGGACTAGCAACCGAGCAGTACTTC.

The chain uses TRBV4-3 and TRBJ1-2; D might be TRBD1 (5 bases). The CDR3 has 15 amino acids. The V end was cut by 1 base, the J end by 9 bases, with 18 bases between. Germline assignment: CDR1 LGHNA and CDR2 YSLEER. The CDR3 DNA sequence: TGCGCCAGCAGCCAAGTTGCCGGGGGAGGAAGGCGCTACACCTTC. It is translated as CASSQVAGGGRRYTF.

The CDR3 loop is CASIRDRGIDGYTF. The CDR3 DNA follows: TGTGCCAGCATTAGGGACAGGGGGATTGATGGCTACACCTTC. V and J are TRBV2 and TRBJ1-2; 11 positions match TRBD1. The length of the CDR3 is 14 residues. Germline values: CDR1 SNHLY, CDR2 FYNNEI. V was clipped by 7 bases and J by 6 bases; unmatched bases: 7.

The rearrangement uses TRBV9 and TRBJ2-2; 14 bases are shared with TRBD2. The CDR3 covers 18 residues. V lost 3 bases, J lost 3 bases, and 7 bases stayed unmatched. In germline, CDR1 is SGDLS, CDR2 YYNGEE. The CDR3 reads CASSGETSGRAHTGELFF. CDR3 coding DNA: TGTGCCAGCAGCGGAGAGACTAGCGGGAGGGCCCACACCGGGGAGCTGTTTTTT.

The chain employs TRBV2 and TRBJ1-5; D unclear. Trimming removed 9 bases at V and 0 bases at J, with 15 bases between. This CDR3 has 15 amino acids. The germline CDR1 and CDR2 sequences are SNHLY and FYNNEI. This CDR3 is CASKKEDFSNQPQHF. The DNA for the CDR3 is TGTGCCAGTAAAAAGGAGGACTTTAGCAATCAGCCCCAGCATTTT.